Listed below are T cell receptor beta chains from one sample, sequenced in a study of neoadjuvant anti-PD-1 for oral cavity cancer. Only in-frame clones appear in the TCRdb table, and some are missing; sequencing was by immunoSEQ multiplex PCR. The sample has some 33,000 clones; around four fifths are singletons. This sample comprised PBMCs, obtained after nivolumab (anti-PD-1) treatment. The receptors were sampled from a person aged 35 to 85 with oral cavity squamous cell carcinoma. Each CDR3 is given with its conserved first and last residue. The D gene is left open where the match is weak. The size of a clone is reported for some rows only, either as once, few or many, or as a class for expanded clones.

DNA: TGTGCCAGCAGCTTAGGTCGTCGGGGGGCTTCAGGAAACACCATATATTTT; CDR3: CASSLGRRGASGNTIYF; size: once; J: TRBJ1-3; V: TRBV7-8; length: 17; D: NA
DNA: TGTGCCAGCAGCCCGCGACCTCTATCTACCTACGAGCAGTACTTC; CDR3: CASSPRPLSTYEQYF; size: medium-sized; J: TRBJ2-7; V: TRBV7-6; length: 15; D: NA
DNA: TGTGCCAGCAGCTTAGATATGGCAGGATCAATCCAAGAGACCCAGTACTTC; CDR3: CASSLDMAGSIQETQYF; size: NA; J: TRBJ2-5; V: TRBV11-2; length: 17; D: NA
DNA: TGTGCCAGCAGCTTAGGAGCGGGGGTTGAGCAGTTCTTC; CDR3: CASSLGAGVEQFF; size: NA; J: TRBJ2-1; V: TRBV7-2; length: 13; D: TRBD2
DNA: TGTGCCAGCAGCCCAGAGGACAGGGGAGGGAGGCCATATTTT; CDR3: CASSPEDRGGRPYF; size: NA; J: TRBJ1-3; V: TRBV9; length: 14; D: TRBD1
DNA: TGTGCCAGCAGCGCCGGGACTCGGGGAGGTTCACCCCTCCACTTT; CDR3: CASSAGTRGGSPLHF; size: NA; J: TRBJ1-6; V: TRBV27; length: 15; D: NA
DNA: TGTGCCAGCAGCTCGGACGGTAACTATGGCTACACCTTC; CDR3: CASSSDGNYGYTF; size: NA; J: TRBJ1-2; V: TRBV5-6; length: 13; D: NA
DNA: TGTGCCAGCAGTGTTGCTAGCACAGATACGCAGTATTTT; CDR3: CASSVASTDTQYF; size: NA; J: TRBJ2-3; V: TRBV2; length: 13; D: NA
DNA: TGTGCCGCCGGCGATACAGGGGACAATGAGCAGTTCTTC; CDR3: CAAGDTGDNEQFF; size: NA; J: TRBJ2-1; V: TRBV28; length: 13; D: TRBD1
DNA: TGTGCCAGCAGCTTCCTAGCGGGGGCCACGGGGAGCACAGATACGCAGTATTTT; CDR3: CASSFLAGATGSTDTQYF; size: NA; J: TRBJ2-3; V: TRBV5-4; length: 18; D: TRBD2
DNA: TGTGCCACCAGCAGAGATCGGCAGGGAGGGGGGGAGCAGTACTTC; CDR3: CATSRDRQGGGEQYF; size: NA; J: TRBJ2-7; V: TRBV15; length: 15; D: NA
DNA: TGTGCCAGCATTCTAACCCGGGGGGGAGAGCAGTTCTTC; CDR3: CASILTRGGEQFF; size: NA; J: TRBJ2-1; V: TRBV6-5; length: 13; D: TRBD2
DNA: TGTGCCAGCAGCCCTCGACAGACCGGACCCTACAATGAGCAGTTCTTC; CDR3: CASSPRQTGPYNEQFF; size: NA; J: TRBJ2-1; V: TRBV11-2; length: 16; D: NA
DNA: TGCGCCAGCAGCCGCCTACTATCGACAGGTAACACTGAAGCTTTCTTT; CDR3: CASSRLLSTGNTEAFF; size: NA; J: TRBJ1-1; V: TRBV4-1; length: 16; D: NA
DNA: TGTGCCAGTAGTATAGTATCCGGGGGCGCATACTATGGCTACACCTTC; CDR3: CASSIVSGGAYYGYTF; size: NA; J: TRBJ1-2; V: TRBV19; length: 16; D: NA
DNA: TGCGCCAGCAGCTTGACCACTGGTATCCGGCGAAACACCATATATTTT; CDR3: CASSLTTGIRRNTIYF; size: NA; J: TRBJ1-3; V: TRBV5-1; length: 16; D: NA
DNA: TGTGCCAGCAGTACGGGGACGAACTACGAGCAGTACTTC; CDR3: CASSTGTNYEQYF; size: NA; J: TRBJ2-7; V: TRBV6-5; length: 13; D: NA
DNA: TGTGCCAGCAGTGTGCTCGGTGAGCAGTTCTTC; CDR3: CASSVLGEQFF; size: NA; J: TRBJ2-1; V: TRBV2; length: 11; D: NA
DNA: TGTGCCAGCAGCGTAGGGACAGTAGTGCCCTATGGCTACACCTTC; CDR3: CASSVGTVVPYGYTF; size: NA; J: TRBJ1-2; V: TRBV9; length: 15; D: NA
DNA: TGTGCCAGTACCCCGGACGGCTTATTATCTGGAAACACCATATATTTT; CDR3: CASTPDGLLSGNTIYF; size: NA; J: TRBJ1-3; V: TRBV19; length: 16; D: NA
DNA: TGTGCCACCATAAGTCCAAACTATGGCTACACCTTC; CDR3: CATISPNYGYTF; size: few; J: TRBJ1-2; V: TRBV2; length: 12; D: NA
DNA: TGTGCCAGCAGCTTAGGGGACACCGGGGAGCTGTTTTTT; CDR3: CASSLGDTGELFF; size: NA; J: TRBJ2-2; V: TRBV7-9; length: 13; D: NA
DNA: TGTGCCAGCAGTGAAGGGGGGTGGCAGTCAAATGGCTACACCTTC; CDR3: CASSEGGWQSNGYTF; size: few; J: TRBJ1-2; V: TRBV6-1; length: 15; D: NA
DNA: TGTGCCAGCAGGTTGAGGGGGTCGAGGAACACCGGGGAGCTGTTTTTT; CDR3: CASRLRGSRNTGELFF; size: NA; J: TRBJ2-2; V: TRBV5-8; length: 16; D: NA
DNA: TGTGCCAGCAGCTTGCCGGGACTAGCGGGGGGCACCTACAATGAGCAGTTCTTC; CDR3: CASSLPGLAGGTYNEQFF; size: NA; J: TRBJ2-1; V: TRBV2; length: 18; D: TRBD2
DNA: TGTGCCAGCAGTGAAAGATGGGATCAGCCCCAGCATTTT; CDR3: CASSERWDQPQHF; size: NA; J: TRBJ1-5; V: TRBV6-1; length: 13; D: NA
DNA: TGTGCCAGCAGCAACCGACAGGGCGCGAGTGAAAAACTGTTTTTT; CDR3: CASSNRQGASEKLFF; size: NA; J: TRBJ1-4; V: TRBV5-4; length: 15; D: TRBD1
DNA: TGTGCCAGCAGCCTTCTAGGGGTGGACCCGACGTCTGGCACAGATACGCAGTATTTT; CDR3: CASSLLGVDPTSGTDTQYF; size: once; J: TRBJ2-3; V: TRBV7-6; length: 19; D: NA
DNA: TGCGCCAGCAGCTCTCTGACTAGCGGGGGGGCCGCTGATACGCAGTATTTT; CDR3: CASSSLTSGGAADTQYF; size: NA; J: TRBJ2-3; V: TRBV5-1; length: 17; D: TRBD2
DNA: TGTGCCAGCACCCGGGCGAGGGGGGCCGGAGGCTACACCTTC; CDR3: CASTRARGAGGYTF; size: NA; J: TRBJ1-2; V: TRBV2; length: 14; D: NA
DNA: TGTGCCAGTAGTTGGGGGATCCCGAATCAGCCCCAGCATTTT; CDR3: CASSWGIPNQPQHF; size: NA; J: TRBJ1-5; V: TRBV19; length: 14; D: NA
DNA: TGTGCCAGCAGCACCCGTCGGTTTAGTTCGGGGGACAATGAGCAGTTCTTC; CDR3: CASSTRRFSSGDNEQFF; size: NA; J: TRBJ2-1; V: TRBV7-9; length: 17; D: NA
DNA: TGCGCCAGCAGCTTGGCAGGGGGCTTGGGCTATGGCTACACCTTC; CDR3: CASSLAGGLGYGYTF; size: NA; J: TRBJ1-2; V: TRBV5-1; length: 15; D: TRBD1
DNA: TGTGCCAGCAGTCGACAGGGGCGCAGCGAGCAGTACTTC; CDR3: CASSRQGRSEQYF; size: NA; J: TRBJ2-7; V: TRBV11-3; length: 13; D: TRBD1
DNA: TGTGCCAGCAGTGACCGGGGGGGCACAGATACGCAGTATTTT; CDR3: CASSDRGGTDTQYF; size: NA; J: TRBJ2-3; V: TRBV6-4; length: 14; D: TRBD2
DNA: TGTGCCAGTCAGCATGGGACAAGTAATGAAAAACTGTTTTTT; CDR3: CASQHGTSNEKLFF; size: medium-sized; J: TRBJ1-4; V: TRBV19; length: 14; D: NA
DNA: TGTGCCAGCCGGAGCGGGGGAGGCACCGGGGAGCTGTTTTTT; CDR3: CASRSGGGTGELFF; size: few; J: TRBJ2-2; V: TRBV6-6; length: 14; D: TRBD2
DNA: TGTGCCAGCATCCCTAGGGGGCTCGGGTATACGCAGTATTTT; CDR3: CASIPRGLGYTQYF; size: NA; J: TRBJ2-3; V: TRBV7-9; length: 14; D: TRBD1
DNA: TGCGCCAGCAGCTTGGGACAGGGCAGAGTTGACGGGGAGCTGTTTTTT; CDR3: CASSLGQGRVDGELFF; size: once; J: TRBJ2-2; V: TRBV5-1; length: 16; D: TRBD1
DNA: TGTGCCAGCAGCTGGCCGTCACAGGGGGCGTACAATGAGCAGTTCTTC; CDR3: CASSWPSQGAYNEQFF; size: once; J: TRBJ2-1; V: TRBV7-8; length: 16; D: TRBD1
DNA: TGCGCCAGCAGCCCCACAGGGGGTATGTCCTACGAGCAGTACTTC; CDR3: CASSPTGGMSYEQYF; size: NA; J: TRBJ2-7; V: TRBV5-1; length: 15; D: TRBD1
DNA: TGTGCCAGCAGTTACCCCGGACAGGGGGAGACCCAGTACTTC; CDR3: CASSYPGQGETQYF; size: NA; J: TRBJ2-5; V: TRBV6-5; length: 14; D: TRBD1
DNA: TGTGCCAGCAGCAACACGTTAGGGGGGGAGACCCAGTACTTC; CDR3: CASSNTLGGETQYF; size: NA; J: TRBJ2-5; V: TRBV7-7; length: 14; D: NA
DNA: TGCGCCAGCAGCTCCTACACAGATACGCAGTATTTT; CDR3: CASSSYTDTQYF; size: NA; J: TRBJ2-3; V: TRBV5-1; length: 12; D: NA
DNA: TGTGCCAGCAGGGGGGACGGTTACGAGCAGTACTTC; CDR3: CASRGDGYEQYF; size: NA; J: TRBJ2-7; V: TRBV2; length: 12; D: NA
DNA: TGTGCCAGTAAAAGCTTAGGGAACACTGAAGCTTTCTTT; CDR3: CASKSLGNTEAFF; size: NA; J: TRBJ1-1; V: TRBV19; length: 13; D: NA
DNA: TGTGCCAGCAGTGATGGGACAGGGGGTAACTATGGCTACACCTTC; CDR3: CASSDGTGGNYGYTF; size: NA; J: TRBJ1-2; V: TRBV6-1; length: 15; D: TRBD1
DNA: TGTGCCAGCAGCCAATTCGGGAGTGCGACAGTTAATGAAAAACTGTTTTTT; CDR3: CASSQFGSATVNEKLFF; size: NA; J: TRBJ1-4; V: TRBV16; length: 17; D: NA
DNA: TGTGCCAGCAGAGGACAGGGGCCCACCGGGGAGCTGTTTTTT; CDR3: CASRGQGPTGELFF; size: NA; J: TRBJ2-2; V: TRBV6-5; length: 14; D: TRBD1
DNA: TGTGCCAGCAGCCAAGGAAGGGAAAACTCACCCCTCCACTTT; CDR3: CASSQGRENSPLHF; size: NA; J: TRBJ1-6; V: TRBV14; length: 14; D: NA
DNA: TGTGCCAGCAGTGAAGGGGTAAGGTGGGACACTGAAGCTTTCTTT; CDR3: CASSEGVRWDTEAFF; size: few; J: TRBJ1-1; V: TRBV2; length: 15; D: NA
DNA: TGTGCCAGCAGCTTAGTTCAGGGGTTCTCTGGAAACACCATATATTTT; CDR3: CASSLVQGFSGNTIYF; size: NA; J: TRBJ1-3; V: TRBV7-9; length: 16; D: NA
DNA: TGCGCCAGCAGCTCTAGCGGGGGGCAGTTGGAGACCCAGTACTTC; CDR3: CASSSSGGQLETQYF; size: NA; J: TRBJ2-5; V: TRBV5-1; length: 15; D: TRBD2
DNA: TGCGCCAGCAGCCAAGATTTAACGCAAGGGGGAACTGAAGCTTTCTTT; CDR3: CASSQDLTQGGTEAFF; size: NA; J: TRBJ1-1; V: TRBV4-3; length: 16; D: NA
DNA: TGTGCCAGCAGTCCCGGACAGGTTTATGGCTACACCTTC; CDR3: CASSPGQVYGYTF; size: NA; J: TRBJ1-2; V: TRBV6-5; length: 13; D: TRBD1